This entry lists 24 T cell receptor beta chains sequenced from one sample in a study of T cells after yellow fever vaccination. TCRdb analysed the 5' RACE reads with MiXCR anew, one entry per CDR3 protein. The sample consists of hundreds of thousands of distinct CDR3 sequences, around a fifth of them appearing once. The input for sequencing was PBMCs, taken 20 to 25 days after the first yellow fever vaccination. The receptor source for this set is a young man who received the YFV17D yellow fever vaccine.

The chain couples TRBV20-1 to TRBJ2-7; TRBD2 matches 9 bases. J was trimmed by 0 bases and V by 2 bases; bases with no gene match: 11. Germline values: CDR1 DFQATT, CDR2 SNEGSKA (reference sequence). The CDR3 sequence is 17 residues long. CDR3 sequence: CSARRLSGGHSSYEQYV. The CDR3 nucleotides are TGCAGTGCTAGACGCCTTAGCGGGGGCCACAGCTCCTACGAGCAGTACGTC.

This clonotype has a handful of counts. The V and J genes are TRBV12-3 or TRBV12-4 and TRBJ2-2, with 7 positions matching TRBD2. V lost 6 bases and J lost 1; bases outside the gene matches: 2. The CDR3 has 14 amino acids. The CDR3 loop is CASSSGENTGELFF. The CDR3 bases are TGTGCCAGCAGCAGCGGGGAGAACACCGGGGAGCTGTTTTTT.

This CDR3 is CSPLRGGALSNEQFF. The CDR3 DNA is TGCAGTCCTCTTCGCGGGGGGGCCCTTAGCAATGAGCAGTTCTTC. The V and J genes are TRBV20-1 and TRBJ2-1; 9 bases are shared with TRBD2. The trim removed 8 bases at V and 6 bases at J, leaving 14 bases unmatched. Germline CDR1 DFQATT, CDR2 SNEGSKA (reference sequence). The CDR3 runs to 15 residues.

The rearrangement joins TRBV10-3 to TRBJ2-3; D not resolved. CDR3 length equals 13 residues. Germline CDR1 and CDR2: ENHRY and SYGVKD. The V end was cut by 2 bases, the J end by 2 bases, with 5 bases between. CDR3 in amino acids: CAISEGTTDTQYF. The DNA of the CDR3 is TGTGCCATCAGTGAGGGAACCACAGATACGCAGTATTTT.

The chain links TRBV7-2 to TRBJ1-1; D is uncertain. This CDR3 spans 15 amino acids. The germline CDR1 and CDR2 sequences are SGHTA and FQGNSA. Deletions cut 2 bases from V and 0 bases from J, with 10 bases between. Written as DNA, the CDR3 is TGTGCCAGCAGCTTAACTCTGGGTTTGAACACTGAAGCTTTCTTT. This translates into CASSLTLGLNTEAFF.

The gene calls are TRBV7-6 and TRBJ2-6; D is unclear. In germline, CDR1 is SGHVS, CDR2 FNYEAQ. The CDR3 is 16 amino acids. The V and J ends lost 1 base and 0 bases respectively, with 7 bases between them. In DNA form, the CDR3 reads TGTGCCAGCAGCTTAGTACGTCCCTCTGGGGCCAACGTCCTGACTTTC. This sequence encodes CASSLVRPSGANVLTF.

V is TRBV29-1 and J is TRBJ1-1; 7 bases fit TRBD1. Looked up from germline, CDR1 is SQVTM and CDR2 is ANQGSEA. This CDR3 has 14 amino acids. Germline trimming cut 4 bases from V and 0 bases from J; bases unmatched to any gene: 5. The CDR3 region is CSVAPGQVNTEAFF. The CDR3 nucleotides read TGCAGCGTTGCTCCAGGACAGGTGAACACTGAAGCTTTCTTT.

In its sample, this clonotype was seen once. This chain links TRBV5-1 with TRBJ2-3; no firm D call. Looked up from germline, CDR1 is SGHRS and CDR2 is YFSETQ. CDR3 length equals 14 residues. Trimming took 0 bases from V and 0 from J, leaving 5 bases between them. In DNA form, the CDR3 reads TGCGCCAGCAGCTTGGGAGAGAGCACAGATACGCAGTATTTT. Protein: CASSLGESTDTQYF.

This clonotype was seen only a few times. The V call is TRBV19, the J call TRBJ2-6; perhaps D is TRBD1 or TRBD2 (5 bases each). This CDR3 has 18 residues. Germline V lookup: CDR1 LNHDA, CDR2 SQIVND (reference sequence). V shed 6 bases and J shed 0 bases, with 18 bases lying between them. CDR3 DNA: TGTGCCAGTAGCCTAGGCTACCGGGACCGCTCTGGGGCCAACGTCCTGACTTTC. Encoded protein: CASSLGYRDRSGANVLTF.

In this sample, this clonotype turned up a few times. The chain couples TRBV28 to TRBJ1-1; no firm D call. CDR1 and CDR2 from the germline V gene are MDHEN and SYDVKM. Trimming shortened V by 1 base and J by 1 base, and 10 bases separated the two germline ends. The CDR3 totals 15 residues. CDR3 coding DNA: TGTGCCAGCAGTTTATCTAGACATACGAACACTGAAGCTTTCTTT. Protein: CASSLSRHTNTEAFF.

This clonotype was counted ten times or more. The chain combines TRBV24-1 with TRBJ2-1; D gene ambiguous. Trimming pared 9 bases from V and 0 bases from J, leaving 11 bases between. The length of the CDR3 is 14 residues. From germline, CDR1 is KGHDR and CDR2 SFDVKD. CDR3 in amino acids: CATAPAGSYNEQFF. CDR3 sequence (DNA): TGTGCCACCGCCCCCGCCGGCTCCTACAATGAGCAGTTCTTC.

This clonotype was counted many times. This chain joins TRBV3-1 and TRBJ1-2; D unclear. Deletions cut 10 bases from V and 2 bases from J, with 11 bases between. The CDR3 length is 12 residues. Germline V gives CDR1 LGHDT, CDR2 YNNKEL (reference sequence). CDR3 sequence: CATSFGNYGYTF. CDR3 nucleotide sequence: TGTGCCACCAGTTTCGGGAACTATGGCTACACCTTC.

V and J are TRBV20-1 and TRBJ1-4, with D possibly being TRBD1 (6 bases). There are 13 residues in the CDR3. The germline V and J ends were trimmed by 5 bases and 4 bases, with 11 bases remaining between them. Germline V gene data show CDR1 as DFQATT and CDR2 as SNEGSKA (reference sequence). Here the CDR3 reads CSALQGSNEKLFF. CDR3 DNA: TGCAGTGCTTTACAGGGAAGTAATGAAAAACTGTTTTTT.

This CDR3 reads CASRYGTSTDTQYF. In DNA form, the CDR3 reads TGTGCCAGTAGGTATGGTACTAGCACAGATACGCAGTATTTT. This sequence joins TRBV19 and TRBJ2-3; no definite D call. CDR1 is LNHDA and CDR2 is SQIVND in the germline V gene (reference sequence). The CDR3 length is 14 residues. The ends were cut back, 6 bases at V and 0 bases at J, with 10 bases in the middle.

In its sample, this clonotype was seen a few times. The chain employs TRBV10-3 and TRBJ2-5; TRBD1 aligns across 7 bases. The CDR3 has 15 residues. V shed 3 bases and J 1 base; nucleotides not matched to a gene: 5. Germline V lookup: CDR1 ENHRY, CDR2 SYGVKD. The CDR3 nucleotides read TGTGCCATCAGTGACCTGACAGGGCCCCAAGAGACCCAGTACTTC. It encodes CAISDLTGPQETQYF.

This clonotype appeared a few times. Here the CDR3 DNA reads TGTGCCAGCAGCTTACCTACTAGGTACTCAGAGACCCAGTACTTC. This encodes CASSLPTRYSETQYF. This chain joins TRBV7-9 and TRBJ2-5, with D perhaps matching TRBD2 (5 bases). CDR3 length equals 15 residues. CDR1 and CDR2 from the germline V gene are SEHNR and FQNEAQ (reference sequence). Trimming pared 2 bases from V and 4 bases from J, leaving 14 bases between.

This clonotype has only a few counts. The chain carries TRBV11-3 and TRBJ2-3; D remains ambiguous. Trimming left V 8 bases short and J 3 bases short, with 12 bases between. CDR1 SGHNT and CDR2 YENEEA come from the germline V gene. The CDR3 covers 13 residues. CDR3 DNA: TGTGCCAGCGCTTCGGCTAGTACAGATACGCAGTATTTT. Translation: CASASASTDTQYF.

V and J are TRBV24-1 and TRBJ2-1, with 11 bases matching TRBD2. Germline trimming cut 5 bases from V and 0 bases from J; bases unmatched to any gene: 8. The CDR3 sequence is 18 residues long. Germline V lookup: CDR1 KGHDR, CDR2 SFDVKD. The CDR3 here is CATSVTSGGPRSYNEQFF. The CDR3 DNA sequence: TGTGCCACCAGTGTCACTAGCGGGGGCCCCCGCTCCTACAATGAGCAGTTCTTC.

This clonotype was recorded a few times. The chain links TRBV15 to TRBJ1-2; tentative D call: TRBD1 (5 bases). The CDR3 length is 13 residues. V shed 5 bases and J shed 7 bases, with 14 bases lying between them. CDR1 is LNHNV, CDR2 YYDKDF, per germline (reference sequence). The CDR3 DNA follows: TGTGCCACCAGCCCGGGGGAGGGGTTTGGCTACACCTTC. It translates to CATSPGEGFGYTF.

This clonotype was found a few times. J is TRBJ2-5 and V is TRBV20-1; TRBD2 matches at 11 bases. J was trimmed by 2 bases and V by 5 bases; bases with no gene match: 7. The CDR3 has 15 residues. Germline CDR1 DFQATT, CDR2 SNEGSKA (reference sequence). The CDR3, as DNA: TGCAGTGCTGGGACTAGCGGAGAGAAACAAGAGACCCAGTACTTC. Amino acids: CSAGTSGEKQETQYF.

The V gene is TRBV4-1, the J gene TRBJ1-2, with TRBD1 matching 9 bases. The CDR3 totals 14 residues. Trimming took 3 bases from V and 8 from J; bases not matched to a gene: 7. Germline V gene sequence: CDR1 MGHRA, CDR2 YSYEKL. CDR3 DNA: TGCGCCAGCAGCCACACAGGGGGCGCGGGGGGCTACACCTTC. Protein: CASSHTGGAGGYTF.

This clonotype has only a few counts. The chain links TRBV27 to TRBJ2-7; D may correspond to TRBD1 or TRBD2 (5 bases each). This CDR3 comprises 14 residues. V was cut by 5 bases and J by 0 bases, with 11 bases left in between. The germline gives CDR1 MNHEY, CDR2 SMNVEV (reference sequence). The CDR3 DNA is TGTGCCAGCAGTACCTCCGGGGCCTCCTACGAGCAGTACTTC. Its translation is CASSTSGASYEQYF.

This sequence joins TRBV7-8 and TRBJ2-2; D is unresolved. Trimming took off 3 bases at V and 7 bases at J, with 9 bases between the two ends. Per germline, CDR1 SGHVS and CDR2 FQNEAQ. CDR3 size: 13 residues. The CDR3 sequence: CASSFTDGGELFF. CDR3 bases: TGTGCCAGCAGCTTTACGGACGGCGGGGAGCTGTTTTTT.

The V and J genes are TRBV4-1 and TRBJ2-2, with D unresolved. The CDR3 covers 16 residues. V was trimmed by 3 bases and J by 4 bases, leaving 15 bases between them. Per germline, CDR1 MGHRA and CDR2 YSYEKL. As DNA, the CDR3 is TGCGCCAGCAGCCAGGCTGATCTAGTGGTCACCGGGGAGCTGTTTTTT. This gives the protein CASSQADLVVTGELFF.